This T cell receptor (beta chain) is drawn from a study of CD8 T cells in ankylosing spondylitis. Researchers built TCR beta libraries using quantitative 5'-RACE with molecular barcodes. TCRdb redid the calling of the 5' RACE reads with MiXCR, one entry per CDR3 protein. The table records 40,000 or so distinct CDR3 sequences, approximately 3% of them present only once. This clonotype was counted many times. Its antigen remains unknown. Germline V gene data show CDR1 as SGDLS and CDR2 as YYNGEE. The CDR3 is made up of 16 amino acids. Trimming cost V 0 bases and J 4 bases; bases outside gene matches: 5. The study's findings and limits: Typical of ankylosing spondylitis blood, it appeared, was a TCR beta motif of fewer than ten highly homologous variants.

This clonotype was sampled from a male donor with ankylosing spondylitis or in good health (not recorded which). The specimen sequenced was blood, either unsorted or a sorted T cell fraction (not recorded which). V usage is TRBV9 and J usage is TRBJ2-3, with TRBD2 identical over 10 bases. CDR3: CASSVDSGRVADTQYF. CDR3 sequence (DNA): TGTGCCAGCAGCGTAGACAGCGGGAGGGTCGCAGATACGCAGTATTTT.